This passage covers 7 T cell receptor beta chains from one sample sequenced in a study of PD-1 blockade in mismatch repair-deficient tumors. Sequencing was performed with immunoSEQ multiplex PCR; in TCRdb, only in-frame clones are kept and a portion is missing. The data hold more than 40,000 clones, with 65% to 85% observed a single time. Sequenced material: peripheral blood, taken roughly 21 weeks after starting pembrolizumab. The receptor set was obtained from an adult with mismatch repair-deficient cancer.

V gene TRBV5-1 combines with J gene TRBJ2-3; 10 bases match TRBD2. The J segment lost 4 bases and the V segment lost 5 bases, leaving 4 bases of the junction unmatched. CDR3 length equals 14 residues. Germline V lookup: CDR1 SGHRS, CDR2 YFSETQ. The CDR3 nucleotides read TGCGCCAGCAGTACTAGCGGGGCTCCAGATACGCAGTATTTT. It translates to CASSTSGAPDTQYF.

This chain connects TRBV4-2 to TRBJ2-4; 14 bases agree with TRBD2. The germline V gene encodes CDR1 LGHNA and CDR2 YNFKEQ. The CDR3 has 19 amino acids. The junction had 4 bases not matched to a gene; V was cut back by 0 bases and J by 0 bases. This CDR3 is CASSQETSGRAGAKNIQYF. In nucleotides, the CDR3 is TGTGCCAGCAGCCAAGAGACTAGCGGGAGGGCGGGAGCCAAAAACATTCAGTACTTC.

Here the CDR3 reads CASSNYGGGPLYEQYF. The CDR3 DNA follows: TGTGCCAGTAGTAATTACGGAGGGGGCCCTCTCTACGAGCAGTACTTC. The chain is built from TRBV19 and TRBJ2-7; tentatively, D is TRBD1 (7 bases). V lost 4 bases and J lost 3, with 19 bases in between. CDR3 size: 16 residues. CDR1 and CDR2 (germline): LNHDA, SQIVND (reference sequence).

The V call is TRBV28, the J call TRBJ1-5, with 8 bases fitting TRBD1. The V and J ends lost 9 bases and 8 bases, in that order; junction bases with no gene match: 27. Germline V gene lookup returns CDR1 MDHEN and CDR2 SYDVKM. This CDR3 comprises 19 residues. CDR3 loop: CASTLGGAQGAWSGKPQHF. The CDR3 region has the DNA TGTGCCAGTACCCTGGGTGGGGCGCAGGGGGCATGGTCTGGTAAGCCCCAGCATTTT. Looking up the rest from reference TRBV28 and TRBJ1-5 gives the full variable domain: DVKVTQSSRYLVKRTGEKVFLECVQDMDHENMFWYRQDPGLGLRLIYFSYDVKMKEKGDIPEGYSVSREKKERFSLILESASTNQTSMYLCASTLGGAQGAWSGKPQHFGDGTRLSIL.

This clone appeared a few times. The rearrangement links TRBV20-1 to TRBJ1-1; D remains ambiguous. The germline V and J ends were trimmed by 7 bases and 3 bases, with 9 bases remaining between them. Germline CDR1 and CDR2: DFQATT and SNEGSKA (reference sequence). This CDR3 region has 11 residues. Here the CDR3 reads CSVTWDTEAFF. The CDR3 DNA reads as TGCAGTGTCACGTGGGACACTGAAGCTTTCTTT.

The chain has TRBV7-6 and TRBJ2-2; TRBD2 might be the D (5 bases). The germline V gene has CDR1 SGHVS and CDR2 FNYEAQ. Between the trimmed V and J ends, which lost 3 bases and 4 bases, there was a span of 12 bases. The CDR3 sequence is 15 residues long. The CDR3 reads CASSFASKSTGELFF. The CDR3 coding sequence is TGTGCCAGCAGCTTTGCTAGCAAGAGCACCGGGGAGCTGTTTTTT.

V and J are TRBV10-3 and TRBJ1-2; the match to TRBD1 covers 8 bases. The CDR3 extends over 16 amino acids. Germline values: CDR1 ENHRY, CDR2 SYGVKD. After removal of 2 bases from V and 1 base from J, the junction contained 6 bases not matched to a gene. CDR3 nucleotide sequence: TGTGCCATCAGTGAGACGGGACAGGACTATAACTATGGCTACACCTTC. Translated, it gives CAISETGQDYNYGYTF.